The rows below give T cell receptor beta chains drawn from one sample of a study of blood T cells in healthy people across ages. TCRdb called the 5' RACE reads again in MiXCR, with one record for every CDR3 protein. The sample contains about 940,000 distinct CDR3 sequences, roughly 43% of which appear only once. The sample taken for sequencing was blood. These receptor sequences come from a man aged 25-45 years in good health. CDR3s include the opening cysteine and the closing phenylalanine or tryptophan. The D gene is left open where the match is weak. Only some rows state a clone size, as once, few, many or a class for expanded clones.

V gene,clone size,J gene,D gene,CDR3 protein,CDR3 DNA
TRBV2,.,TRBJ2-2,TRBD2,CASKTSGGNTGELFF,TGTGCCAGCAAGACTAGCGGGGGTAACACCGGGGAGCTGTTTTTT
TRBV7-9,.,TRBJ2-1,.,CASMRGGFDEQFF,TGTGCCAGCATGAGAGGGGGGTTCGATGAGCAGTTCTTC
TRBV7-2,.,TRBJ1-6,.,CASSLSPSGGNSPLHF,TGTGCCAGCAGCTTATCCCCCTCGGGGGGAAATTCACCCCTCCACTTT
TRBV18,.,TRBJ1-2,.,CASSPLRTDPYGYTF,TGTGCCAGCTCACCACTACGAACAGACCCCTATGGCTACACCTTC
TRBV29-1,.,TRBJ1-2,TRBD1,CSVAGTGGNYGYTF,TGCAGCGTTGCCGGGACAGGGGGAAACTATGGCTACACCTTC
TRBV20-1,.,TRBJ2-7,.,CSAPSSGPRDEQYF,TGCAGTGCCCCCTCGTCCGGTCCCAGGGACGAGCAGTACTTC
TRBV11-2,.,TRBJ2-7,.,CASSLGAGITYEQYF,TGTGCCAGCAGCTTAGGGGCAGGAATTACCTACGAGCAGTACTTC
TRBV6-5,.,TRBJ2-3,TRBD2,CASSYRRETLRDTQYF,TGTGCCAGCAGTTACAGGCGGGAGACCCTTCGGGATACGCAGTATTTT
TRBV4-1,once,TRBJ1-2,.,CASSHPDRRFHYGYTF,TGCGCCAGCAGCCACCCTGATAGGAGGTTTCACTATGGCTACACCTTC
TRBV19,.,TRBJ1-6,.,CASSAARGNSPLHF,TGTGCCAGTAGTGCTGCCAGGGGTAATTCACCCCTCCACTTT
TRBV3-1,.,TRBJ1-5,TRBD1,CASSLGQARQPQHF,TGTGCCAGCAGCCTCGGACAGGCTCGGCAGCCCCAGCATTTT
TRBV12-3/TRBV12-4,few,TRBJ1-5,.,CASSLAQGINQPQHF,TGCGCCAGCAGTTTAGCCCAGGGGATAAATCAGCCCCAGCATTTT
TRBV4-1,.,TRBJ1-2,.,CASSLPDGAYGYTF,TGCGCCAGCAGCCTCCCGGACGGGGCGTATGGCTACACCTTC
TRBV25-1,.,TRBJ2-5,.,CASSDPVWGGWETQYF,TGTGCCAGCAGTGACCCCGTTTGGGGGGGCTGGGAGACCCAGTACTTC
TRBV12-3/TRBV12-4,.,TRBJ2-5,TRBD2,CASSPYSGGIQETQYF,TGTGCCAGCAGTCCATATAGCGGGGGGATTCAAGAGACCCAGTACTTC
TRBV5-1,few,TRBJ2-6,TRBD1,CASSLATGGFSGANVLTF,TGCGCCAGCAGCTTGGCGACAGGGGGTTTCTCTGGGGCCAACGTCCTGACTTTC
TRBV7-2,few,TRBJ2-7,TRBD2,CASSYSGGSSLYEQYF,TGTGCCAGCAGTTATAGCGGGGGGTCCTCCCTCTACGAGCAGTACTTC
TRBV24-1,.,TRBJ1-1,.,CATSDRSGEAFF,TGTGCCACCAGTGACCGTAGCGGTGAAGCTTTCTTT
TRBV15,.,TRBJ2-3,.,CATSRGSFTDTQYF,TGTGCCACCAGCAGAGGGTCATTCACAGATACGCAGTATTTT
TRBV3-1,.,TRBJ1-2,.,CASSQARDLTF,TGTGCCAGCAGCCAGGCGCGGGATCTCACCTTC
TRBV20-1,.,TRBJ2-5,TRBD2,CSARIGGARETQYF,TGCAGTGCTAGAATCGGGGGGGCTCGAGAGACCCAGTACTTC
TRBV20-1,.,TRBJ1-1,.,CSARGEMNTEAFF,TGCAGTGCTAGGGGGGAAATGAACACTGAAGCTTTCTTT
TRBV5-1,.,TRBJ2-5,.,CASDGHQETQYF,TGCGCCAGCGACGGACACCAAGAGACCCAGTACTTC
TRBV5-1,.,TRBJ2-3,TRBD1,CASSLVQGAPSTDTQYF,TGCGCCAGCAGCTTGGTACAGGGGGCCCCTAGCACAGATACGCAGTATTTT
TRBV6-6,.,TRBJ2-3,TRBD2,CASRIGTSGDTQYF,TGTGCCAGCAGAATCGGGACTAGCGGCGATACGCAGTATTTT
TRBV7-9,few,TRBJ2-1,.,CASSLGQVSYNEQFF,TGTGCCAGCAGCTTAGGGCAGGTATCTTACAATGAGCAGTTCTTC
TRBV20-1,.,TRBJ2-7,.,CSARAEEYPSFNEQYF,TGCAGTGCTAGAGCCGAGGAGTACCCCTCGTTCAATGAGCAGTACTTC
TRBV3-1,.,TRBJ2-7,.,CASSQEASSFYEQYF,TGTGCCAGCAGCCAAGAGGCTAGCAGCTTCTACGAGCAGTACTTC
TRBV29-1,.,TRBJ2-5,.,CSVYRESETQYF,TGCAGCGTTTATAGAGAGTCAGAGACCCAGTACTTC
TRBV7-2,.,TRBJ2-1,TRBD2,CASSSQAGKYNEQFF,TGTGCCAGCAGCTCCCAAGCGGGGAAATACAATGAGCAGTTCTTC
TRBV5-1,.,TRBJ2-4,.,CASRAGTTRDIQYF,TGCGCCAGCAGGGCCGGGACCACGAGGGACATTCAGTACTTC
TRBV10-3,.,TRBJ2-7,.,CAIFSGTGYEQYF,TGTGCCATCTTTTCTGGGACTGGCTACGAGCAGTACTTC
TRBV5-1,.,TRBJ1-5,TRBD1,CASSVAPQGDSNQPQHF,TGCGCCAGCAGCGTGGCACCCCAGGGGGATAGCAATCAGCCCCAGCATTTT
TRBV25-1,few,TRBJ1-4,.,CASSELTFGREKLFF,TGTGCCAGCAGTGAATTAACTTTCGGTAGGGAAAAACTGTTTTTT
TRBV5-1,many,TRBJ1-5,.,CASSADVNQPQHF,TGCGCCAGCAGCGCGGACGTCAATCAGCCCCAGCATTTT
TRBV12-3/TRBV12-4,few,TRBJ2-5,TRBD1,CASSLLAGGSETQYF,TGTGCCAGCAGTTTGCTCGCAGGGGGAAGTGAGACCCAGTACTTC
TRBV11-3,.,TRBJ2-3,.,CASSLAGRWIETQYF,TGTGCCAGCAGCTTAGCTGGCAGGTGGATCGAGACGCAGTATTTT
TRBV21-1,.,TRBJ2-3,.,CASSKELAGRPTDTQYF,TGTGCCAGCAGCAAAGAGCTAGCGGGGAGACCCACAGATACGCAGTATTTT
TRBV4-3,.,TRBJ2-1,.,CASSHPLRGNEQFF,TGCGCCAGCAGCCATCCCCTCCGCGGTAATGAGCAGTTCTTC
TRBV21-1,.,TRBJ1-5,.,CASSGLQSLYSNQPQHF,TGTGCCAGCAGCGGTTTACAGTCGCTCTATAGCAATCAGCCCCAGCATTTT
TRBV20-1,.,TRBJ1-5,.,CSASGGANQPQHF,TGCAGTGCTAGTGGGGGTGCCAATCAGCCCCAGCATTTT
TRBV2,.,TRBJ2-7,.,CASSGTPSVYEQYF,TGTGCCAGCAGTGGAACCCCCTCGGTCTACGAGCAGTACTTC
TRBV27,few,TRBJ2-1,TRBD2,CASNKGLAGGNNEQFF,TGTGCCAGCAACAAGGGACTAGCGGGGGGGAACAATGAGCAGTTCTTC
TRBV28,.,TRBJ1-1,.,CASRVKGDTEAFF,TGTGCCAGCAGAGTCAAGGGGGACACTGAAGCTTTCTTT
TRBV6-2/TRBV6-3,.,TRBJ2-7,.,CASSPLTGTYEQYF,TGTGCCAGCAGCCCCCTAACGGGGACCTACGAGCAGTACTTC
TRBV11-3,.,TRBJ2-1,TRBD2,CASSFSGGGTYNEQFF,TGTGCCAGCAGCTTTAGCGGGGGGGGAACCTACAATGAGCAGTTCTTC
TRBV27,.,TRBJ1-2,.,CASSLDSAYGYTF,TGTGCCAGCAGTTTGGACAGCGCATATGGCTACACCTTC
TRBV4-3,once,TRBJ2-3,.,CASSQDVPSTDTQYF,TGCGCCAGCAGCCAAGACGTTCCTAGCACAGATACGCAGTATTTT
TRBV6-5,.,TRBJ1-2,.,CASSRKDSGYGYTF,TGTGCCAGCAGCCGCAAGGACAGTGGCTATGGCTACACCTTC
TRBV9,.,TRBJ2-5,TRBD2,CASSVGSGEVETQYF,TGTGCCAGCAGCGTAGGTAGCGGGGAGGTTGAGACCCAGTACTTC
TRBV6-6,.,TRBJ2-5,TRBD2,CASSYSLAGGPGTQYF,TGTGCCAGCAGTTACTCACTAGCGGGGGGGCCGGGGACCCAGTACTTC
TRBV9,many,TRBJ2-7,TRBD1,CASSPRTGLDEQYF,TGTGCCAGCAGCCCTCGGACAGGGCTCGACGAGCAGTACTTC
TRBV10-3,few,TRBJ1-2,.,CAISESIRGHGYTF,TGTGCCATCAGTGAGTCGATCAGAGGACATGGCTACACCTTC
TRBV10-3,.,TRBJ1-1,.,CAISESGTEMNTEAFF,TGTGCCATCAGTGAGTCGGGGACGGAAATGAACACTGAAGCTTTCTTT
TRBV5-1,.,TRBJ1-2,.,CASRTGGGIYGYTF,TGCGCCAGCAGGACCGGGGGAGGAATTTATGGCTACACCTTC